This note documents a single T cell receptor beta chain sequence. This specimen includes other DNA sequences encoding the same CDR3. The record originates from a study of cytomegalovirus exposure and HLA in healthy donors. The PCR used 60 Vbeta and 13 Jbeta primers. TCRdb's table, derived via immunoSEQ multiplex PCR, lists solely in-frame clones and lacks some. This sample yields under 200,000 clones, of which almost 80% are seen a single time; about 14% belongs to the top ten. This CDR3 has 14 amino acids. Germline-derived CDR1 and CDR2 are SGHAT and FQNNGV. V shed 3 bases, J shed 1 base, and the junction held 0 bases outside the gene matches.

This TCR derives from a man aged 45-65 years in good health and CMV-seropositive. V and J are TRBV11-2 and TRBJ1-1, with 9 bases aligning to TRBD1. Sample: PBMCs. CDR3 loop: CASSLGQGNTEAFF. DNA for the CDR3: TGTGCCAGCAGCTTGGGACAGGGGAACACTGAAGCTTTCTTT. The full variable domain, in which reference TRBV11-2 and TRBJ1-1 provide the parts outside the CDR3, is EAGVAQSPRYKIIEKRQSVAFWCNPISGHATLYWYQQILGQGPKLLIQFQNNGVVDDSQLPKDRFSAERLKGVDSTLKIQPAKLEDSAVYLCASSLGQGNTEAFFGQGTRLTVV.